What follows are 30 T cell receptor beta chains derived from one specimen sequenced in a study of human T cells and chemical hapten exposure (dated by TCRdb to 2020 to 2023). The sample's time point label is to be understood as: healthy volunteer bleed at 2 weeks. Total RNA was isolated from unfractionated whole blood collected in Tempus Blood RNA tubes. Library method: RACE. The reads were generated on a NextSeq 500. Clones were called with MiXCR by TCRdb after fastp trimmed the public reads at Q25, and only in-frame beta chains were retained. For every CDR3 protein sequence, its rows merge into one entry that carries the most common genes and DNA. The sample records 50,000 or so distinct CDR3 sequences, roughly 4.5% of which are singletons. Of the sample, 5.8% falls within the top ten clones. Sequenced material: whole blood. These receptors all stem from a human donor in good health. Some clones in this sample may be carry-over from other donors' samples.

This clonotype was counted between two and nine times. The rearrangement links TRBV12-3 or TRBV12-4 to TRBJ1-1; D gene ambiguous. Trimming cost V 2 bases and J 4 bases, with 14 bases left between them. This CDR3 has 15 residues. For the CDR3, the DNA is TGTGCCAGCAGTTTACTCAGCGGATATAGCACTGAAGCTTTCTTT. Translation gives CASSLLSGYSTEAFF.

This clonotype appeared many times. The V and J genes are TRBV24-1 and TRBJ2-2; D gene unclear. Trimming cost V 5 bases and J 5 bases, with 23 bases left between them. Germline V lookup: CDR1 KGHDR, CDR2 SFDVKD. The CDR3 sequence is 18 residues long. The CDR3 here is CATSAQAPASRRTGELFF. CDR3 nucleotides: TGTGCCACCAGTGCCCAGGCACCGGCCTCTAGGAGAACCGGGGAGCTGTTTTTT.

This clonotype was recorded many times. The chain is built from TRBV12-3 or TRBV12-4 and TRBJ1-5, with D possibly matching TRBD1 (5 bases). V dropped 3 bases and J dropped 7 bases, with 10 bases sitting between them. CDR3 size: 13 residues. This CDR3 reads CASSLAGGQPQHF. In DNA, the CDR3 is TGTGCCAGCAGTTTGGCCGGGGGGCAGCCCCAGCATTTT.

This clonotype was observed at least ten times. The chain employs TRBV5-4 and TRBJ2-7; 9 nucleotides align to TRBD2. The germline V gene encodes CDR1 SGHNT and CDR2 YYREEE (reference sequence). The length of the CDR3 is 16 residues. V lost 6 bases, J lost 5 bases, and 15 bases stayed unmatched. Here the CDR3 reads CASTRESGRSRDEQYF. In DNA form, the CDR3 reads TGTGCCAGCACCCGAGAGAGCGGGAGGTCACGCGACGAGCAGTACTTC.

This clonotype was seen many times. The chain employs TRBV3-1 and TRBJ1-4; 10 bases line up with TRBD1. This CDR3 is 15 amino acids long. V shed 2 bases, J shed 4 bases, and the junction held 1 base outside the gene matches. Germline CDR1 reads LGHDT; CDR2 reads YNNKEL (reference sequence). The CDR3 region has the DNA TGTGCCAGCAGCCAACGGGACAGGGGTAATGAAAAACTGTTTTTT. Protein sequence: CASSQRDRGNEKLFF.

This clonotype was detected many times. The chain links TRBV3-1 to TRBJ1-1; possible D gene TRBD1, 5 bases. There are 13 residues in the CDR3. Trimming removed 4 bases from V and 4 bases from J, with 10 bases in between. Per germline, CDR1 LGHDT and CDR2 YNNKEL (reference sequence). CDR3 sequence (DNA): TGTGCCAGCAGCCGGGGCCTGGGCACTGAAGCTTTCTTT. Residues: CASSRGLGTEAFF.

There are many counts of this clonotype. This chain joins TRBV12-3 or TRBV12-4 and TRBJ2-7; TRBD2 agrees at 10 bases. Trimming at V came to 5 bases and at J to 5 bases, leaving 6 bases not matched to a gene. This CDR3 spans 14 amino acids. CDR3 coding DNA: TGTGCCAGCAGTCCTAGCGGGAGTAGCGACGAGCAGTACTTC. It specifies CASSPSGSSDEQYF.

This clonotype was detected ten times or more. This chain joins TRBV12-3 or TRBV12-4 and TRBJ1-5; D remains ambiguous. V was shortened by 7 bases and J by 2 bases, with 6 bases between the two germline ends. CDR3 size: 12 residues. The CDR3 sequence: CASNGGNQPQHF. The CDR3 nucleotides are TGTGCCAGCAATGGGGGCAATCAGCCCCAGCATTTT.

This clonotype was detected ten times or more. The rearrangement uses TRBV28 and TRBJ2-6; 10 nucleotides agree with TRBD1. V gave up 6 bases and J gave up 3 bases; unmatched junction bases: 8. This CDR3 spans 17 amino acids. Germline loops: CDR1 MDHEN, CDR2 SYDVKM. The CDR3 protein is CASRQTGGAGGANVLTF. The CDR3 bases are TGTGCCAGCAGACAGACAGGGGGCGCAGGTGGGGCCAACGTCCTGACTTTC.

This clonotype was picked up many times. This chain connects TRBV9 to TRBJ1-4; D is unclear. Germline CDR1 reads SGDLS; CDR2 reads YYNGEE. The CDR3 length is 14 residues. V shed 4 bases and J shed 2 bases, with 9 bases lying between them. This chain's CDR3 is CASSPSGTNEKLFF. Written as DNA, the CDR3 is TGTGCCAGCAGCCCCAGTGGCACTAATGAAAAACTGTTTTTT.

In the case of this clonotype: A much larger clone sits a single nucleotide away, making a read error possible. The J gene is TRBJ1-2, the V gene TRBV6-1; D is undetermined. CDR1 is MNHNS, CDR2 SASEGT, per germline. This CDR3 has 14 amino acids. The CDR3 loop is CARSDIGGGYGYTF. The CDR3 bases are TGTGCCAGAAGTGATATAGGAGGAGGCTATGGCTACACCTTC.

In its sample, this clonotype was seen many times. The V and J genes are TRBV7-2 and TRBJ2-5; TRBD2 matches 9 bases. The CDR3 has 16 amino acids. V lost 3 bases, J lost 5 bases, and 10 bases stayed unmatched. The V gene's germline CDR1 is SGHTA and CDR2 FQGNSA. For the CDR3, the DNA is TGTGCCAGCAGCTTGTTGGCGGGGGGGGCCTGGGAGACCCAGTACTTC. This gives the protein CASSLLAGGAWETQYF.

There are many counts of this clonotype. This chain connects TRBV12-3 or TRBV12-4 to TRBJ2-7; 8 nucleotides agree with TRBD2. The V segment lost 7 bases and the J segment 3 bases; nucleotides outside the gene matches: 11. The CDR3 has 15 residues. The CDR3 DNA is TGTGCCAGCACTCTCGGGGGGGCAGGGAACTACGAGCAGTACTTC. Translation: CASTLGGAGNYEQYF.

The chain combines TRBV28 with TRBJ2-7, with 11 bases aligning to TRBD1. V dropped 5 bases and J dropped 3; count of bases not matched to a gene: 6. CDR3 length equals 15 residues. The germline V gene has CDR1 MDHEN and CDR2 SYDVKM. CDR3 amino acids: CASSPPGQGDYEQYF. The DNA of the CDR3 is TGTGCCAGCAGTCCTCCGGGACAGGGGGACTACGAGCAGTACTTC.

The table lists this clonotype with many counts. The V call is TRBV6-1, the J call TRBJ1-2; D call uncertain. Germline assignment: CDR1 MNHNS and CDR2 SASEGT. V gave up 0 bases and J gave up 4 bases, with 9 bases separating them. The CDR3 length is 14 residues. The DNA for the CDR3 is TGTGCCAGCAGTGAAGCCTGGGTTGGCTATGGCTACACCTTC. This gives the protein CASSEAWVGYGYTF.

The sample holds many counts of this clonotype. V gene TRBV6-1 combines with J gene TRBJ1-5, with D unresolved. Germline V gene data show CDR1 as MNHNS and CDR2 as SASEGT. CDR3 length: 15 residues. Trimming took off 5 bases at V and 0 bases at J, with 11 bases between the two ends. This CDR3 reads CASSPQVGSNQPQHF. The DNA for the CDR3 is TGTGCCAGCAGTCCCCAAGTTGGTAGCAATCAGCCCCAGCATTTT.

This clonotype was counted only a few times. V usage is TRBV9 and J usage is TRBJ2-3; perhaps TRBD2 as D (5 bases). There are 15 residues in the CDR3. V dropped 0 bases and J dropped 0 bases, with 8 bases sitting between them. CDR1 SGDLS and CDR2 YYNGEE come from the germline V gene. The CDR3 protein is CASSVEGVSTDTQYF. CDR3 DNA: TGTGCCAGCAGCGTAGAGGGAGTGAGCACAGATACGCAGTATTTT.

This clonotype was seen many times. The J gene is TRBJ1-2, the V gene TRBV12-3 or TRBV12-4; D unresolved. Trimming left V 6 bases short and J 8 bases short, with 10 bases between. This CDR3 is built from 11 residues. CDR3 protein: CASREGSGYTF. Written as DNA, the CDR3 is TGTGCCAGCAGAGAAGGATCCGGCTACACCTTC.

This clonotype was seen many times. CDR3 region: CASSLVQGEAFF. The CDR3 DNA sequence: TGTGCCAGCAGCTTAGTGCAGGGGGAAGCTTTCTTT. This chain links TRBV11-2 with TRBJ1-1, with a possible D match to TRBD1 (6 bases). Trimming left V 1 base short and J 8 bases short, with 8 bases between. The CDR3 has 12 amino acids. Germline assignment: CDR1 SGHAT and CDR2 FQNNGV.

This clonotype was counted at least ten times. The chain combines TRBV6-6 with TRBJ2-5, with 7 bases lining up with TRBD1. The CDR3 has 14 amino acids. Germline V gives CDR1 MNHNY, CDR2 SVGAGI (reference sequence). J lost 9 bases, V lost 2 bases, and 9 bases had no gene match. The CDR3 reads CASSYLDRVGAQYF. CDR3 in DNA: TGTGCCAGCAGTTACCTTGACAGGGTCGGAGCCCAGTACTTC.

The rearrangement uses TRBV5-4 and TRBJ2-7, with TRBD2 identical over 7 bases. The junction had 9 bases not matched to a gene; V was cut back by 4 bases and J by 5 bases. Germline CDR1 and CDR2: SGHNT and YYREEE (reference sequence). This CDR3 contains 14 residues. CDR3 nucleotides: TGTGCCAGCAGCCTGGGGGGGGACCACCACGAGCAGTACTTC. Protein sequence: CASSLGGDHHEQYF.

This clonotype was seen at least ten times. This chain joins TRBV12-3 or TRBV12-4 and TRBJ1-2; 7 bases align to TRBD1. This CDR3 is 12 amino acids long. V lost 5 bases to trimming and J lost 7 bases; unmatched junction nucleotides: 4. The CDR3 protein is CASSTGVGGYTF. The DNA of the CDR3 is TGTGCCAGCAGTACAGGGGTCGGTGGCTACACCTTC.

This clonotype was observed many times. The CDR3 loop reads CASKLIGSVDEQYF. Here the CDR3 DNA reads TGCGCCAGCAAGTTGATCGGGAGCGTCGACGAGCAGTACTTC. V and J are TRBV5-1 and TRBJ2-7, with a weak D call TRBD2 (6 bases). CDR3 length: 14 amino acids. Trimming shortened V by 6 bases and J by 5 bases, and 18 bases separated the two germline ends. Germline values: CDR1 SGHRS, CDR2 YFSETQ. Filled out from reference TRBV5-1 and TRBJ2-7, the complete variable domain reads KAGVTQTPRYLIKTRGQQVTLSCSPISGHRSVSWYQQTPGQGLQFLFEYFSETQRNKGNFPGRFSGRQFSNSRSEMNVSTLELGDSALYLCASKLIGSVDEQYFGPGTRLTVT.

The sample holds many counts of this clonotype. This rearrangement joins TRBV4-1 to TRBJ1-4, with D maybe TRBD1 (5 bases). CDR3 size: 14 residues. Germline lookup yields CDR1 MGHRA and CDR2 YSYEKL. V was clipped by 2 bases and J by 5 bases, with 9 bases between them. CDR3 bases: TGCGCCAGCAGCCAATTATGGACAAATGAAAAACTGTTTTTT. The encoded protein is CASSQLWTNEKLFF.

Comments on this clonotype: Possible read error: a much larger clone is one base away. The rearrangement links TRBV21-1 to TRBJ1-4; TRBD1 reflects the table's D call only, with no check against the DNA. TRBV21-1 is tagged as a pseudogene. The CDR3 totals 14 residues. The CDR3 spells CAISKGLNREKLFF. The CDR3 region has the DNA TGTGCCATCAGCAAAGGGTTAAACAGGGAAAAACTGTTTTTT.

At least ten counts were recorded for this clonotype. The genes are TRBV30 and TRBJ1-1; D is undetermined. The germline V gene encodes CDR1 GTSNPN and CDR2 SVGIG (reference sequence). This CDR3 comprises 12 residues. V was pared by 2 bases and J by 1 base, with 5 bases between. The CDR3 DNA reads TGTGCCTGGAGTCCAGGGAACACTGAAGCTTTCTTT. Translated, it gives CAWSPGNTEAFF.

At least ten counts were recorded for this clonotype. The genes are TRBV9 and TRBJ2-1; D ambiguous. Trimming shortened V by 10 bases and J by 6 bases, and 20 bases separated the two germline ends. CDR3 size: 14 residues. The germline V gene encodes CDR1 SGDLS and CDR2 YYNGEE. CDR3 DNA sequence: TGTGCCGGCCACCCAGCGAGACCCCTCAATGAGCAGTTCTTC. This encodes CAGHPARPLNEQFF.

This clonotype was counted only a few times. The rearrangement links TRBV12-3 or TRBV12-4 to TRBJ1-4; TRBD1 agrees at 8 bases. V shed 5 bases and J 5 bases; nucleotides not matched to a gene: 4. This CDR3 has 14 amino acids. The CDR3 nucleotides read TGTGCCAGCAGTCTCCGGACAGGGAATGAAAAACTGTTTTTT. The encoded protein is CASSLRTGNEKLFF.

This clonotype was counted many times. The chain joins TRBV6-5 to TRBJ1-1; D is unclear. Germline V gene lookup returns CDR1 MNHEY and CDR2 SVGAGI. CDR3 length: 14 amino acids. Trimming stripped 10 bases from V and 0 bases from J, with 15 bases between. Here the CDR3 DNA reads TGTGCCACCCTCGCGGGCCTCATGAACACTGAAGCTTTCTTT. Its translation: CATLAGLMNTEAFF.

This clonotype was counted many times. This chain uses TRBV10-1 with TRBJ2-7, with 7 bases aligning to TRBD1. Germline CDR1 reads WNHNN; CDR2 reads SYGVQD (reference sequence). V lost 2 bases and J lost 3; bases outside the gene matches: 1. This CDR3 spans 13 amino acids. CDR3 sequence: CASSEGQVYEQYF. CDR3 DNA sequence: TGCGCCAGCAGTGAGGGACAGGTCTACGAGCAGTACTTC.